This T cell receptor (beta chain) is drawn from a study of T cells after yellow fever vaccination. V lost 5 bases and J 7 bases, leaving 8 bases between the germline ends. The CDR3 covers 11 residues. Looked up from germline, CDR1 is SGHTA and CDR2 is FQGNSA. This clonotype was seen repeatedly, ten times or more. TCRdb called the 5' RACE reads again in MiXCR, with one record for every CDR3 protein. The sample has around 180,000 distinct CDR3 sequences; approximately 6.2% are singletons. This sequence originates from a man younger than 35 who received the YFV17D yellow fever vaccine. The input for sequencing was CD4+ T cells sorted from PBMCs, taken on the day of the first yellow fever vaccination. The chain is built from TRBV7-2 and TRBJ2-5; D not certain. In DNA form, the CDR3 reads TGTGCCAGCAGCCTAAAGGTGACCCAGTACTTC. As protein: CASSLKVTQYF.